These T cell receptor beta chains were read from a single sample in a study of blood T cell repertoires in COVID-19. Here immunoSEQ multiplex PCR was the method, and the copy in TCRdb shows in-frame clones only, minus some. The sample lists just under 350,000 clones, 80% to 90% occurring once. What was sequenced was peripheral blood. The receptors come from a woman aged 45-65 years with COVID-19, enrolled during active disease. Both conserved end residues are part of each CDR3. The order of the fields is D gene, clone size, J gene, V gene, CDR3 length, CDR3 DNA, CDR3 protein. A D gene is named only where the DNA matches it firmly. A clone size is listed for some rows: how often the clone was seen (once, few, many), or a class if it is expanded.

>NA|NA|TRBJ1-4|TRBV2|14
TGTGCCAGTAAGGATAGCCCAACTAATGAAAAACTGTTTTTT
CASKDSPTNEKLFF
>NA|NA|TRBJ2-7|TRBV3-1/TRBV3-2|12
TGTGCCAGCAGAAAAAGCCCCTACGAGCAGTACTTC
CASRKSPYEQYF
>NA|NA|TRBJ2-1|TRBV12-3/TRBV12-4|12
TGTGCCAGCAGTCCCCTACACAATGAGCAGTTCTTC
CASSPLHNEQFF
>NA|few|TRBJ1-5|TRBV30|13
TGTGCCTGGAGCGCAGATAGCAATCAGCCCCAGCATTTT
CAWSADSNQPQHF
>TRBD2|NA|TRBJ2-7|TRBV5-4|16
TGTGCCAGCAGCCGGGGGGTCAGCGCGCCCCCCTACGAGCAGTACTTC
CASSRGVSAPPYEQYF
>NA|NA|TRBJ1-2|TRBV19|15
TGTGCCAGTAGTGAGGAGGTGGTGAGAAACTATGGCTACACCTTC
CASSEEVVRNYGYTF
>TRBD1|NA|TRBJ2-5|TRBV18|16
TGTGCCAGCGCCCGGGACAGGGGGCTCTGGCAAGAGACCCAGTACTTC
CASARDRGLWQETQYF
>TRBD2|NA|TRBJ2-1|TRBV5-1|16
TGCGCCAGCAGCTTGGTTTGGGCGGGAGGACACAATGAGCAGTTCTTC
CASSLVWAGGHNEQFF
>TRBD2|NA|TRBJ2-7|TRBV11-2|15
TGTGCCAGCAGCTTAGTGGCGGGAGGGCCCTACGAGCAGTACTTC
CASSLVAGGPYEQYF
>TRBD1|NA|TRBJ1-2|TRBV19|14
TGTGCCAGTAGTGTGGGACAGGGGGCCGGTGGCTACACCTTC
CASSVGQGAGGYTF
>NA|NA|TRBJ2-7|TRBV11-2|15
TGTGCCAGCAGCTTAGCCCCGGACTACTCCTACGAGCAGTACTTC
CASSLAPDYSYEQYF
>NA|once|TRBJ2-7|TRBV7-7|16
TGTGCCAGCAGCCCACCTCTCTCTCTCCTCTATTACGAGCAGTACTTC
CASSPPLSLLYYEQYF
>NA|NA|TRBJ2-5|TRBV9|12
TGTGCCAGCACTCGGGACGGACTAACCCAGTACTTC
CASTRDGLTQYF
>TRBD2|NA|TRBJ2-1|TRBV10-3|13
TGTGCCATCAGTGTTGGCGGGAGATCTGAGCAGTTCTTC
CAISVGGRSEQFF
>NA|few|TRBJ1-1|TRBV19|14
TGTGCCAGTAGTACCTGGTCCAGGGTCACTGAAGCTTTCTTT
CASSTWSRVTEAFF
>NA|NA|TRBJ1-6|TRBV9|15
TGTGCCAGCAGCGTAGGATCGAGGACAGATTCACCCCTCCACTTT
CASSVGSRTDSPLHF
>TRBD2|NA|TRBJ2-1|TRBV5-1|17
TGCGCCAGCAGCCCGGGACTAGCGGGAGCATCCTACAATGAGCAGTTCTTC
CASSPGLAGASYNEQFF
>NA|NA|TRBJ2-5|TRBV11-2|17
TGTGCCAGCAGCTTAGTTGGACGGGGGGCAGTCCAAGAGATCCAGTACTTC
CASSLVGRGAVQEIQYF
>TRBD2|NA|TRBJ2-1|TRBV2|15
TGTGCCAGCAGCCCCCGGCTAGCGGGAGCTTATGAGCAGTTCTTC
CASSPRLAGAYEQFF
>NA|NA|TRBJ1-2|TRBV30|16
TGTGCCTGGAGTCCCACAGGCTCCCGGTCTCGAGATGGCTACACCTTC
CAWSPTGSRSRDGYTF
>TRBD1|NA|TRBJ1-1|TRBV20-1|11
TGCAGTGCAACCGGGACAGGTCTGACTTTCTTT
CSATGTGLTFF
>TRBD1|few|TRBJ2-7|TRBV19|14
TGTGCCAGTAGTAACAGGGGGAGTCCGCTCGAGCAGTACTTC
CASSNRGSPLEQYF
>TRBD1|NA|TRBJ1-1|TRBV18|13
TGTGCCAGCTCACTACACAGGGGGGCTGAAGCTTTCTTT
CASSLHRGAEAFF
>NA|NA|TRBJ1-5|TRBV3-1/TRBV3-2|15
TGTGCCAGCAGCCAAGACGGGACTTACAATCAGCCCCAGCATTTT
CASSQDGTYNQPQHF
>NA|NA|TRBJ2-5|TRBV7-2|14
TGTGCCAGCAGCTTAGTGCCTAGCGAAGAGACCCAGTACTTC
CASSLVPSEETQYF
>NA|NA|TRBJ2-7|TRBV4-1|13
TGCGCCAGCAGCCAGGGGCACTCCTACGAGCAGTACTTC
CASSQGHSYEQYF
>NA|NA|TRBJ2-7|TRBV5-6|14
TGTGCCAGCAGCTTGGACCTAAGCTCCTACGAGCAGTACTTC
CASSLDLSSYEQYF
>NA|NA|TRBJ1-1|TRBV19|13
TGTGCCAGTAGTATTCAGGTGAACACTGAAGCTTTCTTT
CASSIQVNTEAFF
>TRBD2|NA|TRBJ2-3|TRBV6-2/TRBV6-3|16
TGTGCCAGCAGCAGATCCTCCGGGACTAGCGGAAATACGCAGTATTTT
CASSRSSGTSGNTQYF
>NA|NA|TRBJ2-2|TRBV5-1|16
TGCGCCAGCAGCTTGTGGTCCGGGAGCAGCACCGGGGAGCTGTTTTTT
CASSLWSGSSTGELFF
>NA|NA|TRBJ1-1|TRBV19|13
TGTGCCAGTAGTATATCCATGAACACTGAAGCTTTCTTT
CASSISMNTEAFF
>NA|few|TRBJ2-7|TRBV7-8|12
TGTGCCAGCAGCTCCAACTCCTACGAGCAGTACTTC
CASSSNSYEQYF
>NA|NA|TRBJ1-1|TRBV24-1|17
TGTGCCACCAGTGACTCCGGGGACACATCCCTGAACACTGAAGCTTTCTTT
CATSDSGDTSLNTEAFF
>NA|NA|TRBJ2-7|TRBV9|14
TGTGCCAGCAGCGTAGGGCCCGGGAGCTACGAGCAGTACTTC
CASSVGPGSYEQYF
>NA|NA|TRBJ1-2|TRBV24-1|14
TGTGCCACCAGTGGCGACAGGCTTAACTATGGCTACACCTTC
CATSGDRLNYGYTF
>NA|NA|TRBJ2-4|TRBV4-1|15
TGCGCCAGCAGCGAAGGCCTAGTACTAGGTGTCATTCAGTACTTC
CASSEGLVLGVIQYF
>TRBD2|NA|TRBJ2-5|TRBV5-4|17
TGTGCCAGCAGCATATACCCTAGCGGGAGGTATCAAGAGACCCAGTACTTC
CASSIYPSGRYQETQYF